One and the same sample provided the 3 T cell receptor beta chains below, sequenced in a study of vaccination and CD4 T cells after COVID-19 (dated by TCRdb to 2021 to 2024). Their recognized antigens are unknown. The protocol used for the library was PCR. For sequencing, an Illumina iSeq 100 was employed. At the Johns Hopkins FTIC core, DNA from the cultured CD4+ T cells underwent TCR sequencing with the Oncomine TCR Beta short-read assay. Through fastp at Q25 and MiXCR, TCRdb rebuilt clones from the public reads, retaining in-frame beta chains. A single entry per CDR3 protein holds the most common genes and DNA from its merged rows. The sample records around 2,800 distinct CDR3 sequences, less than 25% of which are singletons. The ten largest clones capture 40% to 45% of the sample. The meaning of the sample's treatment or condition label: roughly ten-day PBMC culture with coronavirus spike peptide pools or control peptides (ViraFEST assay).

What was sequenced was CD4+ T cells from blood, cultured in vitro. Every receptor here comes from a human donor who had recovered from COVID-19.

The chain carries TRBV20-1 and TRBJ2-3; 12 positions agree with TRBD2. This CDR3 is built from 17 residues. Germline loops: CDR1 DFQATT, CDR2 SNEGSKA (reference sequence). V gave up 4 bases and J gave up 0 bases; unmatched junction bases: 8. The CDR3 sequence is CSAIEASGGASTDTQYF. As DNA, the CDR3 is TGCAGTGCTATAGAGGCTAGCGGGGGGGCGAGCACAGATACGCAGTATTTT.

This clonotype was picked up a small number of times. The rearrangement uses TRBV12-5 and TRBJ2-5, with D maybe TRBD1 (6 bases). Trimming stripped 7 bases from V and 6 bases from J, with 12 bases between. CDR3 length equals 12 residues. Germline V CDR1 and CDR2: LGHNT, FRNRAP. The CDR3 nucleotides read TGTGCTAGTGACAGGGCCTGGCAGACCCAGTACTTC. Translation: CASDRAWQTQYF. Full variable domain (rest looked up from reference TRBV12-5 and TRBJ2-5): DARVTQTPRHKVTEMGQEVTMRCQPILGHNTVFWYRQTMMQGLELLAYFRNRAPLDDSGMPKDRFSAEMPDATLATLKIQPSEPRDSAVYFCASDRAWQTQYFGPGTRLLVL.

The chain combines TRBV5-4 with TRBJ2-5, with D uncertain. The CDR3 is 14 amino acids. Trimming shortened V by 0 bases and J by 0 bases, and 6 bases separated the two germline ends. The germline CDR1 and CDR2 sequences are SGHNT and YYREEE (reference sequence). The CDR3 protein is CASSLASYQETQYF. The CDR3 coding sequence is TGTGCCAGCAGCTTGGCGTCCTACCAAGAGACCCAGTACTTC.